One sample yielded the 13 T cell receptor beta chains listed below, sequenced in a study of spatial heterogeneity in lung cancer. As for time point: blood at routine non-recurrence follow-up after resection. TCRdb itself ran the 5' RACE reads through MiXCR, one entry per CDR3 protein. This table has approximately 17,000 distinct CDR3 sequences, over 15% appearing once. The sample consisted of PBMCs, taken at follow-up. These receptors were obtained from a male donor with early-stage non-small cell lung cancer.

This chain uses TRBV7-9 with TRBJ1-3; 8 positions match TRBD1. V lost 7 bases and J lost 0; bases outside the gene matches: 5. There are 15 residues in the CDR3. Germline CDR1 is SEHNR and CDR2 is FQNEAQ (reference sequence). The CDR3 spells CASTTTGGSGNTIYF. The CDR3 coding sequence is TGTGCCAGCACAACAACAGGGGGCTCTGGAAACACCATATATTTT.

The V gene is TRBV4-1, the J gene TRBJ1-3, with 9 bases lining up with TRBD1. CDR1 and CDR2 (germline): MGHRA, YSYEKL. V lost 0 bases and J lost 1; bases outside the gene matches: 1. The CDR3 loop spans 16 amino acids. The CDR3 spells CASSQDGTGSGNTIYF. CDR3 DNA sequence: TGCGCCAGCAGCCAAGACGGGACAGGGTCTGGAAACACCATATATTTT.

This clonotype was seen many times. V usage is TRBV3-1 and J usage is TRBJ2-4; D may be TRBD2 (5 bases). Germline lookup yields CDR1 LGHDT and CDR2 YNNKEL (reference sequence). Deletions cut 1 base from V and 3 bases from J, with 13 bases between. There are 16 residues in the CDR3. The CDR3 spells CASSQVFKEVKNIQYF. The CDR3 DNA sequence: TGTGCCAGCAGCCAAGTTTTTAAGGAGGTCAAAAACATTCAGTACTTC.

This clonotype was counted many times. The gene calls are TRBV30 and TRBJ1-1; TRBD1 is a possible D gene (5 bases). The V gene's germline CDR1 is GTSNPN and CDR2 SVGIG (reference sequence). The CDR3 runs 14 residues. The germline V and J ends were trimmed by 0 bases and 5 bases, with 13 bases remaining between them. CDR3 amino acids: CAWSVQAGSTEAFF. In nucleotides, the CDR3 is TGTGCCTGGAGTGTACAGGCTGGGAGTACTGAAGCTTTCTTT.

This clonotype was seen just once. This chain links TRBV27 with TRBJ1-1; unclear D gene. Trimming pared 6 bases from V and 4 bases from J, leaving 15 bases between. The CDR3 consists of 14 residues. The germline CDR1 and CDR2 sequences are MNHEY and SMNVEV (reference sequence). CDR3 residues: CASSANKYVTEAFF. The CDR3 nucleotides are TGTGCCAGCAGCGCGAACAAATACGTCACTGAAGCTTTCTTT.

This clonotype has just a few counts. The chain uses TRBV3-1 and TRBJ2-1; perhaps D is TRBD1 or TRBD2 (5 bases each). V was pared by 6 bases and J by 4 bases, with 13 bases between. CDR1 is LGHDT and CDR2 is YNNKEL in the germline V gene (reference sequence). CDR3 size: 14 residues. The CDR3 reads CASRSLGEYNEQFF. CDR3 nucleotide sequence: TGTGCCAGCAGGTCCTTGGGGGAGTACAATGAGCAGTTCTTC.

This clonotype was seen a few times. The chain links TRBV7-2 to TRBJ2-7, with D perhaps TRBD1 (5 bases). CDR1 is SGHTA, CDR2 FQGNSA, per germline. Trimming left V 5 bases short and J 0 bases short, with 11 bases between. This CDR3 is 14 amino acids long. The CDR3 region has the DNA TGTGCCAGCAGCCCGTCAGGGAACTCCTACGAGCAGTACTTC. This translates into CASSPSGNSYEQYF.

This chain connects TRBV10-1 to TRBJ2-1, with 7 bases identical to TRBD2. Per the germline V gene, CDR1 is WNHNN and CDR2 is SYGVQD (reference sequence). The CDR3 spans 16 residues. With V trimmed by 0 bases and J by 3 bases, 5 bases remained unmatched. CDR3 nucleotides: TGCGCCAGCAGTGAGTCTCTCCGGGGGGACTACAATGAGCAGTTCTTC. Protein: CASSESLRGDYNEQFF.

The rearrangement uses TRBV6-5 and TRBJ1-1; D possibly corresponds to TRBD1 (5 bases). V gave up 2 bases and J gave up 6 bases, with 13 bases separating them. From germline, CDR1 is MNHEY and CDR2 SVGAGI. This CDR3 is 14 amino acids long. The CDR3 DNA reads TGTGCCAGCAGTTACCGCCGGGACGTCCCTGAAGCTTTCTTT. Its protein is CASSYRRDVPEAFF.

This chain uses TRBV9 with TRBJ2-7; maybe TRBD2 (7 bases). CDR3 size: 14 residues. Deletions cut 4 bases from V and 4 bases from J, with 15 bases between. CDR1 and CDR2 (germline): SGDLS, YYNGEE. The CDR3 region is CASSPGAGRYEQYF. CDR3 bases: TGTGCCAGCAGCCCGGGGGCCGGGAGGTACGAGCAGTACTTC.

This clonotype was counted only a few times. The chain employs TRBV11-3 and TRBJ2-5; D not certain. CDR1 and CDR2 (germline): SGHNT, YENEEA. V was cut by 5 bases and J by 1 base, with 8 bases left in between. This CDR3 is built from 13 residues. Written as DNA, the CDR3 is TGTGCCAGCAGCCCCAGGACCCAAGAGACCCAGTACTTC. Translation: CASSPRTQETQYF.

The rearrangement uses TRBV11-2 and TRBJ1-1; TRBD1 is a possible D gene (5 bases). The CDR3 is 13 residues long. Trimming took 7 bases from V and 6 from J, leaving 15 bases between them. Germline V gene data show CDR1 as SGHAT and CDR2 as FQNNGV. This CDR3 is CASTQWGRAEAFF. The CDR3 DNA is TGTGCCAGCACCCAGTGGGGGAGGGCTGAAGCTTTCTTT.

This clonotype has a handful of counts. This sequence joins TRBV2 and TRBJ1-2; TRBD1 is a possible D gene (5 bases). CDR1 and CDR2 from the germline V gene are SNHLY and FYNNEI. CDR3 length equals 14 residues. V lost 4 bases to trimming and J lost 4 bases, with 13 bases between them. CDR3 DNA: TGTGCCAGCAGTGTCCAGGGAGGAGGCTATGGCTACACCTTC. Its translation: CASSVQGGGYGYTF.